These 12 T cell receptor beta chains were sequenced from one sample in a study of T cells in Graves' hyperthyroidism and ophthalmopathy (dated by TCRdb to 2018 to 2020). Receptors were amplified or captured by multiplex PCR. Sequencer: Illumina HiSeq 2000. The TCR beta CDR3 regions were amplified from RNA transcripts. The TCR CDR3 was subjected to a first round of RT-PCR using the HTBI primer set and the Qiagen OneStep RT-PCR kit. TCRdb reran the public reads through fastp at Q25 and MiXCR, keeping productive beta chains. Rows are unified per CDR3 protein, each entry keeping the most common DNA and genes. The sample profile shows some 300,000 distinct CDR3 sequences; more than 10% of them were found once. Together, the top ten hold 7.8% of the sample. Sequencing was done on a sample of blood. All receptors derive from a woman in her thirties with Graves' hyperthyroidism that later progressed to Graves' ophthalmopathy.

This clonotype was detected only a few times. An end of the junction differs from the germline gene, which may be a read error. The chain carries TRBV6-1 and TRBJ1-1, with unresolved D. The germline CDR1 and CDR2 sequences are MNHNS and SASEGT. This CDR3 has 13 residues. CDR3 DNA sequence: TGTGCCAGCAGTGGGACGGAGAACACTGGAGCTTTCTTT. It codes for CASSGTENTGAFF.

This clonotype was observed many times. This chain links TRBV15 with TRBJ1-2, with 12 bases aligning to TRBD1. Trimming at V came to 1 base and at J to 7 bases, leaving 4 bases not matched to a gene. Germline lookup yields CDR1 LNHNV and CDR2 YYDKDF (reference sequence). This CDR3 is built from 15 residues. The DNA of the CDR3 is TGTGCCACCAGCAGAGGGGGACAGGGGGCCGGTGGCTACACCTTC. This gives the protein CATSRGGQGAGGYTF.

There are many counts of this clonotype. Compared with germline, one end of the junction differs, possibly owing to a read error. The chain has TRBV7-7 and TRBJ2-5, with D unresolved. The CDR3 loop spans 12 amino acids. Germline V lookup: CDR1 SSHAT, CDR2 FNYEAQ (reference sequence). CDR3 bases: TGTGCTAGCAGCGCCTACCACGAGACCCAGTACTTC. Its protein product is CASSAYHETQYF.

The table lists this clonotype with many counts. V and J are TRBV3-1 and TRBJ2-7, with TRBD2 matching 10 bases. V trimming: 0 bases; J trimming: 6 bases; junction bases outside the gene matches: 11. The CDR3 runs to 17 residues. Germline V gene data show CDR1 as LGHDT and CDR2 as YNNKEL (reference sequence). CDR3 sequence: CASSQDQFLAGVSEQYF. CDR3 nucleotide sequence: TGTGCCAGCAGCCAAGACCAGTTCCTAGCGGGAGTTTCCGAGCAGTACTTC.

This clonotype was seen at least ten times. The rearrangement links TRBV7-3 to TRBJ1-1; 9 bases are shared with TRBD1. V was pared by 5 bases and J by 0 bases, with 4 bases of the junction left unmatched. Germline-derived CDR1 and CDR2 are SGHTA and FQGTGA. The CDR3 length is 15 residues. CDR3 in amino acids: CASSPTGGLNTEAFF. In nucleotides, the CDR3 is TGTGCCAGCAGCCCGACAGGGGGACTGAACACTGAAGCTTTCTTT. The whole variable domain, remainder taken from reference TRBV7-3 and TRBJ1-1, is GAGVSQTPSNKVTEKGKYVELRCDPISGHTALYWYRQSLGQGPEFLIYFQGTGAADDSGLPNDRFFAVRPEGSVSTLKIQRTERGDSAVYLCASSPTGGLNTEAFFGQGTRLTVV.

This clonotype showed up just a few times. It may be a read error: a sequence one base away is much more abundant. This rearrangement joins TRBV7-8 to TRBJ2-7, with TRBD1 matching over 8 bases. This CDR3 is built from 17 residues. The germline V gene encodes CDR1 SGHVS and CDR2 FQNEAQ. The CDR3 sequence is CTSSLARWTGLTYEQYF. CDR3 DNA sequence: TGTACCAGCAGCTTAGCGAGGTGGACAGGGTTGACCTACGAGCAGTACTTC.

Notes on this clonotype: With a much larger clone just one base away, this may be a read error. The CDR3 DNA reads as TGTGCCAGCAGCCCGGGACAGGGGACGACAAATACGCAGTATTTT. Translating it yields CASSPGQGTTNTQYF. This chain joins TRBV7-8 and TRBJ2-3; 10 positions agree with TRBD1. With V trimmed by 5 bases and J by 7 bases, 9 bases remained unmatched. The germline V gene has CDR1 SGHVS and CDR2 FQNEAQ. This CDR3 region has 15 residues.

This clonotype was seen ten or more times. The CDR3, as DNA: TGCGCCAGCAGCTTGGAAGGCGCGGTCCATGGCTACACCTTC. Amino acid sequence: CASSLEGAVHGYTF. The chain employs TRBV5-1 and TRBJ1-2, with no clear D. Trimming removed 0 bases at V and 6 bases at J, with 12 bases between. This CDR3 is 14 amino acids long. The germline CDR1 and CDR2 sequences are SGHRS and YFSETQ.

This clonotype was observed at least ten times. V gene TRBV28 combines with J gene TRBJ1-2, with a possible D match to TRBD1 (5 bases). CDR1 is MDHEN and CDR2 is SYDVKM in the germline V gene. V lost 5 bases and J lost 2, with 15 bases in between. CDR3 length: 15 residues. The CDR3 is CASSRRGGGNYGYTF. CDR3 nucleotide sequence: TGTGCCAGCAGTCGTCGGGGGGGGGGAAACTATGGCTACACCTTC.

This clonotype was detected only a few times. J is TRBJ2-7 and V is TRBV7-6; 10 positions match TRBD2. The CDR3 spans 16 residues. Germline-derived CDR1 and CDR2 are SGHVS and FNYEAQ. V lost 6 bases and J lost 6; bases outside the gene matches: 14. Written as DNA, the CDR3 is TGTGCCAGCAGTCCGAAGGGTGTAGCGGGAGGTTCCGAGCAGTACTTC. It codes for CASSPKGVAGGSEQYF.

As concerns this clonotype: One junction end does not reproduce the germline sequence, and a read error may be involved. The chain has TRBV11-2 and TRBJ2-3, with TRBD2 identical over 14 bases. Germline CDR1 reads SGHAT; CDR2 reads FQNNGV. The CDR3 covers 16 residues. The CDR3 protein is CAGRAGTSGSTDTQYF. The DNA for the CDR3 is TGTGCCGGCAGGGCCGGGACTAGCGGGAGTACAGATACGCAGTATTTT.

Many counts were recorded for this clonotype. CDR3 bases: TGTGCCAGCAGCTCGCCGGGACTAGCGGGCCAAAATGAGCAGTTCTTC. Residues: CASSSPGLAGQNEQFF. V gene TRBV28 combines with J gene TRBJ2-1, with 12 bases lining up with TRBD2. The CDR3 sequence is 16 residues long. V trimming: 6 bases; J trimming: 7 bases; junction bases outside the gene matches: 10. The germline V gene has CDR1 MDHEN and CDR2 SYDVKM. The whole variable domain, filled in from reference TRBV28 and TRBJ2-1, reads DVKVTQSSRYLVKRTGEKVFLECVQDMDHENMFWYRQDPGLGLRLIYFSYDVKMKEKGDIPEGYSVSREKKERFSLILESASTNQTSMYLCASSSPGLAGQNEQFFGPGTRLTVL.